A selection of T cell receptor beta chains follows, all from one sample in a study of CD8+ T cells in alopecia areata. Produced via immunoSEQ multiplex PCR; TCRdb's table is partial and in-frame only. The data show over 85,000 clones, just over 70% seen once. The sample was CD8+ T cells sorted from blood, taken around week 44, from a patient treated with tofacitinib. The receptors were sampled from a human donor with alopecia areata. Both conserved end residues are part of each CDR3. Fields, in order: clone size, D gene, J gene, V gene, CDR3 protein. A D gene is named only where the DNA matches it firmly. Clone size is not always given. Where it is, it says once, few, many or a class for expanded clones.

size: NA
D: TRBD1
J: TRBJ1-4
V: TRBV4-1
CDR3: CASSQGQGNEKLFF

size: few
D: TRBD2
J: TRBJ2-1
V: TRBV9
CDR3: CASSVVSSGGLFF

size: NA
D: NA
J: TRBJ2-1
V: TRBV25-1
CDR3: CASNKRNNEQFF

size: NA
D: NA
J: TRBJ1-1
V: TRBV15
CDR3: CATSRAGAAFF

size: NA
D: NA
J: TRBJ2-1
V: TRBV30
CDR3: CAWSVLFPEQFF

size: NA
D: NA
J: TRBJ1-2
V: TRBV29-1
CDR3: CSDADRASNYGYTF

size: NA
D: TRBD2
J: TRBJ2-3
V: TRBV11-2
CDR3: CASSLRAGGSDTQYF

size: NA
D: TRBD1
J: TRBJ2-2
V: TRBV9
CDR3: CASSLGTGVTGELFF

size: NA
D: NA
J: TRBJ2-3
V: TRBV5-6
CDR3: CASSPAIDTDTQYF

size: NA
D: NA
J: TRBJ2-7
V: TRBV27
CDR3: CASSFGRTYEQYF

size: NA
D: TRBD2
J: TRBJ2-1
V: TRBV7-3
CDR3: CASSESGGAGNEQFF

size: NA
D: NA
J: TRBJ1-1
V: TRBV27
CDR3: CASSLRSFRGTEAFF

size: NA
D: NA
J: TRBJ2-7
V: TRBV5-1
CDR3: CASSLFGGTYEQYF

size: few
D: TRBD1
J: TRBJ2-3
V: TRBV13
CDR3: CASSIGQGADTQYF

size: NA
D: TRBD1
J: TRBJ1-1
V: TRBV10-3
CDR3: CAIMETGDDTEAFF

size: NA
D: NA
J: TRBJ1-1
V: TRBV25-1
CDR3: CASSEEQVGNTEAFF

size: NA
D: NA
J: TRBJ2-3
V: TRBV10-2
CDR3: CASSEGWIIGTDTQYF

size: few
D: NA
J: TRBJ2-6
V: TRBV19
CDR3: CASHSGANVLTF

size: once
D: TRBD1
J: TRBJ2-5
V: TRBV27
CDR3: CASSLRGQGPEETQYF

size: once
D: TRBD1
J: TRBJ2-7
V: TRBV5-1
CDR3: CASSTGTGGYEQYF

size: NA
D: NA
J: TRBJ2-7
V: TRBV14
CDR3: CASSRWGMPAEQYF

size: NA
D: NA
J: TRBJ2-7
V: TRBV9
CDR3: CASSVGSGISYEQYF

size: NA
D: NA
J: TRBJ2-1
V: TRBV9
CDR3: CASSVVPKPDAYNEQFF

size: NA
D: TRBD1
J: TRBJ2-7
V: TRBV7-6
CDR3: CASSEGTGGQYF

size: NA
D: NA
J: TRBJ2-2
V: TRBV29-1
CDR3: CSFRGSENTGELFF

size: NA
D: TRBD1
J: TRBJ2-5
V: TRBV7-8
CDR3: CASRKGTENQETQYF

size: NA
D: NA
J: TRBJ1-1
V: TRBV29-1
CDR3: CSVWDTRTEAFF

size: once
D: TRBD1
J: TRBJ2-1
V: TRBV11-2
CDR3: CASSSPEDRAYEQFF

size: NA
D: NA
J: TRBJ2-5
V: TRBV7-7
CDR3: CASSPGQQETQYF

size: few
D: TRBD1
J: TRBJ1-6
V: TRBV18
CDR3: CASSPYPRDSVSLHF

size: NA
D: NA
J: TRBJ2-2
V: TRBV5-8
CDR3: CASSQYRFSNTGELFF

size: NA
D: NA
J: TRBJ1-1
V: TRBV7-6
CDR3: CASSLNDGNTEAFF

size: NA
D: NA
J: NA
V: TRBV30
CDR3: CAWSVTGEQYF

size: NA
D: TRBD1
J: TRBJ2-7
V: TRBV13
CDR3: CASKAGGEYEQYF

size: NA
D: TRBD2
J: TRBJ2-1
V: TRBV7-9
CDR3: CASSTRTSGGSNEQFF

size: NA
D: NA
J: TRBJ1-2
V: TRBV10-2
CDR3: CASSESGPFDGYTF

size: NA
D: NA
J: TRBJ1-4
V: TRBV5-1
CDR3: CASSLGAGDEKLFF

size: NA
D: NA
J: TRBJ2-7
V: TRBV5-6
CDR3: CASSLSQTAYEQYF

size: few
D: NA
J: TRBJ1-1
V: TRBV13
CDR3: CASSSGNTEAFF

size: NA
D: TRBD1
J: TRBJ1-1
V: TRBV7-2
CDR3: CASSLEFWDRSLNTEAFF

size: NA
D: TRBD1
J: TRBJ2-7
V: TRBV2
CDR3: CASQESTGTYEQYF

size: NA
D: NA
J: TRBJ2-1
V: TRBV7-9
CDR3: CASSLGEVVEQFF

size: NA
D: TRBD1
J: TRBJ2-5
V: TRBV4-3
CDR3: CASSQEDRGMETQYF

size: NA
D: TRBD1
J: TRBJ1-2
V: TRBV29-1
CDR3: CSVLGQGQGYTF

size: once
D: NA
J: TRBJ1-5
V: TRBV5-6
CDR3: CASSLGDQPQHF

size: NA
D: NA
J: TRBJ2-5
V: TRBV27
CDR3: CASSSGAETQYF

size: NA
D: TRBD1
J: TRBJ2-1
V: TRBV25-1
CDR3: CASGGGQDNEQFF

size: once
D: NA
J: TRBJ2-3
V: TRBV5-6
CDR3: CASSPPLGASPASTDTQYF

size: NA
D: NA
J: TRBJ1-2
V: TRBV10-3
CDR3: CAISEPSGSHYGYTF

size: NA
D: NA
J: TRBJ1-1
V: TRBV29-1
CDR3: CSVVATGRTEAFF

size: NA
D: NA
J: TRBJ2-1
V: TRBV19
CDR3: CASSLSYSSYNEQFF

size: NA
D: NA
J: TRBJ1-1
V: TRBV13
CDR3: CASSSKSMNTEAFF

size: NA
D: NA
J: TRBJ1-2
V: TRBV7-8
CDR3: CASSSFDRQLYGYTF

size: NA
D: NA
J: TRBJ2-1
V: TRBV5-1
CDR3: CASSQSSNEQFF

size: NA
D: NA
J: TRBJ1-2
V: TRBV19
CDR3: CASSRGSAGYTF

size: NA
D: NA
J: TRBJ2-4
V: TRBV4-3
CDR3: CASSQDWNREDIQYF

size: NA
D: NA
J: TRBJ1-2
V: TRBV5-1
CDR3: CASSLEVAENYGYTF